The source of this T cell receptor (beta chain) is a study of cytomegalovirus exposure and HLA in healthy donors. CDR3 length: 15 amino acids. Trimming removed 7 bases from V and 1 base from J, with 16 bases in between. CDR1 SEHNR and CDR2 FQNEAQ come from the germline V gene (reference sequence). Here immunoSEQ multiplex PCR was the method, and the copy in TCRdb shows in-frame clones only, minus some. This table holds 68,000 or so clones, more than 95% found once. This receptor was identified in a man between 18 and 35 years old in good health and CMV-seronegative. Sequencing was done on a sample of PBMCs. This chain connects TRBV7-9 to TRBJ1-1; D perhaps matches TRBD1 (6 bases). The CDR3 here is CASTPGEGTNTEAFF. The DNA for the CDR3 is TGTGCCAGCACCCCAGGGGAGGGGACGAACACTGAAGCTTTCTTT.